The T cell receptor (beta chain) under discussion was sequenced for a study of T cell responses to AZD1222 COVID-19 vaccine. General study points: Baseline testing showed seropositivity in only a handful of AZD1222 recipients.

About this clone itself: The antigen is unknown.

Sequencing was performed with immunoSEQ multiplex PCR; in TCRdb, only in-frame clones are kept and a portion is missing. Counted here are over 110,000 clones, 70% to 90% occurring once; the ten biggest clones make up around 5%. CDR1 and CDR2 (germline): SQVTM, ANQGSEA. V shed 6 bases and J shed 0 bases, with 11 bases lying between them. CDR3 length equals 13 residues. The TCR sequence derives from an adult in good health. Sequences were derived from peripheral blood, sampled on day 0 of AZD1222 vaccination. The rearrangement uses TRBV29-1 and TRBJ1-1; maybe TRBD1 (6 bases). The CDR3 sequence: CSVSGTLNTEAFF. In DNA form, the CDR3 reads TGCAGCGTCTCCGGGACACTGAACACTGAAGCTTTCTTT.